A single sample is the source of the 21 T cell receptor beta chains below, sequenced in a study of CD8+ T cells in alopecia areata. This sample's treatment: oral pan-JAK inhibitor, 5-10 mg twice daily. Following RNA extraction, reverse transcription yielded cDNA that acted as the sequencing template. TCRdb's table, derived via immunoSEQ multiplex PCR, lists solely in-frame clones and lacks some. The profile covers over 95,000 clones, with 55% to 60% appearing a single time and more than 3% taken by the ten largest. Sequencing was performed on CD4+ T cells sorted from blood, taken at week 24, from a patient treated with tofacitinib. These receptors originate from a human donor with alopecia areata.

The chain joins TRBV30 to TRBJ2-1; D may be TRBD1 (6 bases). Trimming cost V 4 bases and J 4 bases, with 14 bases left between them. Germline lookup yields CDR1 GTSNPN and CDR2 SVGIG (reference sequence). The CDR3 sequence is 14 residues long. This CDR3 is CAWTPKGVYNEQFF. CDR3 in DNA: TGTGCCTGGACGCCAAAGGGGGTTTACAATGAGCAGTTCTTC.

About this clone itself: Other DNA sequences in the same sample also yield this CDR3. The V call is TRBV7-2, the J call TRBJ1-4; D possibly corresponds to TRBD1 (5 bases). The CDR3 runs to 15 residues. The germline gives CDR1 SGHTA, CDR2 FQGNSA. The ends were cut back, 1 base at V and 0 bases at J, with 6 bases in the middle. The CDR3 nucleotides are TGTGCCAGCAGCTTAGGGGGGTCAACTAATGAAAAACTGTTTTTT. Its translation: CASSLGGSTNEKLFF.

Only a few counts were recorded for this clone. The genes are TRBV29-1 and TRBJ1-1, with no clear D. The CDR3 sequence is 13 residues long. CDR1 is SQVTM and CDR2 is ANQGSEA in the germline V gene. V gave up 0 bases and J gave up 1 base, with 6 bases separating them. The CDR3 coding sequence is TGCAGCGTTGAAGAACTGCCGAACACTGAAGCTTTCTTT. Translated, it gives CSVEELPNTEAFF.

The chain couples TRBV6-1 to TRBJ2-7; no definite D call. The germline CDR1 and CDR2 sequences are MNHNS and SASEGT. CDR3 length: 12 amino acids. Trimming removed 6 bases from V and 2 bases from J, with 8 bases in between. CDR3 sequence (DNA): TGTGCCAGCAGGACACCTACCTACGAGCAGTACTTC. This gives the protein CASRTPTYEQYF.

The chain has TRBV5-1 and TRBJ1-1; D not certain. V was pared by 5 bases and J by 7 bases, with 15 bases between. The germline V gene has CDR1 SGHRS and CDR2 YFSETQ. The length of the CDR3 is 13 residues. In DNA form, the CDR3 reads TGCGCCAGCAGATGGACCTTCCAGAATGAAGCTTTCTTT. Its translation: CASRWTFQNEAFF.

This clone has a handful of counts. This chain joins TRBV18 and TRBJ1-4; D gene uncertain. The CDR3 spans 12 residues. Germline CDR1 is KGHSH and CDR2 is LQKENI. With 4 bases removed from V and 8 bases from J, the gap between germline ends came to 8 bases. The CDR3: CASSLLGEKLFF. CDR3 nucleotide sequence: TGTGCCAGCTCACTACTGGGAGAAAAACTGTTTTTT.

This clone was counted between two and nine times. This chain uses TRBV29-1 with TRBJ2-5; the match to TRBD2 covers 14 bases. V was pared by 6 bases and J by 5 bases, with 8 bases of the junction left unmatched. Germline assignment: CDR1 SQVTM and CDR2 ANQGSEA. This CDR3 contains 15 residues. CDR3 region: CSVRTSGGFLETQYF. In DNA form, the CDR3 reads TGCAGCGTACGGACTAGCGGGGGGTTCCTTGAGACCCAGTACTTC.

The chain combines TRBV15 with TRBJ2-2; tentative D call: TRBD2 (7 bases). Germline CDR1 and CDR2: LNHNV and YYDKDF (reference sequence). This CDR3 comprises 16 residues. V lost 1 base and J lost 2, with 11 bases in between. The CDR3 loop reads CATSRAGGRNTGELFF. The CDR3 DNA sequence: TGTGCCACCAGCAGAGCCGGGGGGCGCAACACCGGGGAGCTGTTTTTT.

The chain couples TRBV7-2 to TRBJ1-2; D gene unclear. CDR1 is SGHTA and CDR2 is FQGNSA in the germline V gene. The CDR3 spans 16 residues. Trimming stripped 1 base from V and 3 bases from J, with 15 bases between. Written as DNA, the CDR3 is TGTGCCAGCAGCTTAGGGGCGGGCAGACGTCACTATGGCTACACCTTC. It is translated as CASSLGAGRRHYGYTF.

The chain couples TRBV30 to TRBJ1-2; D perhaps matches TRBD1 (5 bases). The ends were cut back, 0 bases at V and 6 bases at J, with 8 bases in the middle. There are 12 residues in the CDR3. The germline V gene has CDR1 GTSNPN and CDR2 SVGIG (reference sequence). CDR3 DNA: TGTGCCTGGAGTGTACAAGGGGATGGCTACACCTTC. This sequence encodes CAWSVQGDGYTF.

This clone was detected many times. The rearrangement links TRBV7-9 to TRBJ2-1; 7 bases are a match to TRBD1. Germline CDR1 and CDR2: SEHNR and FQNEAQ (reference sequence). The trim removed 1 base at V and 8 bases at J, leaving 8 bases unmatched. The CDR3 is 15 amino acids. CDR3 sequence reads: CASSLGSTQGDEQFF. The CDR3 coding sequence is TGTGCCAGCAGCTTAGGTTCCACTCAGGGGGATGAGCAGTTCTTC.

Only a few counts were recorded for this clone. J is TRBJ1-6 and V is TRBV7-2, with 9 bases aligning to TRBD1. There are 14 residues in the CDR3. CDR1 is SGHTA, CDR2 FQGNSA, per germline. The V segment lost 8 bases and the J segment 6 bases; nucleotides outside the gene matches: 5. The CDR3 nucleotides are TGTGCCAGCGGCGGGACAGGGCTTAATTCACCCCTCCACTTT. Amino acids: CASGGTGLNSPLHF.

The chain couples TRBV6-6 to TRBJ2-1; D remains ambiguous. Trimming cost V 6 bases and J 0 bases, with 15 bases left between them. This CDR3 is built from 16 residues. Germline CDR1 MNHNY, CDR2 SVGAGI (reference sequence). The DNA of the CDR3 is TGTGCCAGCAGGCTTGATTACTTCAGCTCCTACAATGAGCAGTTCTTC. Translation gives CASRLDYFSSYNEQFF.

CDR3 sequence (DNA): TGTGCCAGCGGGACCTACTCCTTGGGCGGGAGGGATGAGCAGTTCTTC. It translates to CASGTYSLGGRDEQFF. The chain links TRBV7-9 to TRBJ2-1; 9 bases line up with TRBD2. This CDR3 comprises 16 residues. Germline V gene lookup returns CDR1 SEHNR and CDR2 FQNEAQ (reference sequence). V trimming: 8 bases; J trimming: 8 bases; junction bases outside the gene matches: 16.

The chain is built from TRBV18 and TRBJ1-1; the D gene is possibly TRBD1 (5 bases). Germline assignment: CDR1 KGHSH and CDR2 LQKENI. Trimming took 4 bases from V and 7 from J, leaving 16 bases between them. This CDR3 has 14 residues. The CDR3 protein is CASSQLSGLVEAFF. Written as DNA, the CDR3 is TGTGCCAGCTCACAGCTCTCAGGGTTGGTTGAAGCTTTCTTT.

This clone has just a few counts. This rearrangement joins TRBV29-1 to TRBJ1-4; no clear D. This CDR3 region has 11 residues. Germline V gene data show CDR1 as SQVTM and CDR2 as ANQGSEA. V lost 5 bases to trimming and J lost 4 bases, with 5 bases between them. For the CDR3, the DNA is TGCAGCGTTCGGGTTAATGAAAAACTGTTTTTT. This sequence encodes CSVRVNEKLFF.

This clone appeared a few times. The chain links TRBV30 to TRBJ1-6, with a tentative D call TRBD1 (6 bases). CDR1 and CDR2 (germline): GTSNPN, SVGIG (reference sequence). CDR3 length equals 14 residues. V was shortened by 2 bases and J by 7 bases, with 12 bases between the two germline ends. This chain's CDR3 is CAWSLRTENSPLHF. CDR3 coding DNA: TGTGCCTGGAGTCTGCGGACAGAAAATTCACCCCTCCACTTT.

The rearrangement joins TRBV4-2 to TRBJ1-2; weak D call: TRBD1 (6 bases). The V gene's germline CDR1 is LGHNA and CDR2 YNFKEQ. The V gene lost 4 bases and the J gene lost 7 bases, with 25 bases spanning the gap. This CDR3 spans 17 amino acids. CDR3 bases: TGTGCCAGCAGCCCGAATTGGGGGGCGGCCAGAGGAGGTGGCTACACCTTC. Amino acids: CASSPNWGAARGGGYTF.

The table lists this clone with a few counts. The CDR3 loop reads CASSLVPSGANTDTQYF. The CDR3 DNA follows: TGCGCCAGCAGCTTGGTGCCTAGCGGGGCAAACACAGATACGCAGTATTTT. The rearrangement uses TRBV5-1 and TRBJ2-3, with TRBD2 matching 9 bases. Germline trimming cut 0 bases from V and 2 bases from J; bases unmatched to any gene: 7. The germline V gene encodes CDR1 SGHRS and CDR2 YFSETQ. There are 17 residues in the CDR3.

The chain recombines TRBV29-1 with TRBJ1-2; 9 bases match TRBD1. Trimming took 4 bases from V and 8 from J; bases not matched to a gene: 5. This CDR3 is 12 amino acids long. Germline V gene data show CDR1 as SQVTM and CDR2 as ANQGSEA. CDR3 residues: CSVGADRGGYTF. CDR3 in DNA: TGCAGCGTTGGCGCGGACAGGGGAGGCTACACCTTC.

The V and J genes are TRBV2 and TRBJ1-1; D perhaps matches TRBD1 (5 bases). The CDR3 runs 13 residues. Germline loops: CDR1 SNHLY, CDR2 FYNNEI. The V end was cut by 11 bases, the J end by 11 bases, with 24 bases between. The CDR3 protein is CAGGDLGPAGAFF. Written as DNA, the CDR3 is TGTGCCGGAGGGGACTTGGGCCCGGCCGGTGCTTTCTTT.